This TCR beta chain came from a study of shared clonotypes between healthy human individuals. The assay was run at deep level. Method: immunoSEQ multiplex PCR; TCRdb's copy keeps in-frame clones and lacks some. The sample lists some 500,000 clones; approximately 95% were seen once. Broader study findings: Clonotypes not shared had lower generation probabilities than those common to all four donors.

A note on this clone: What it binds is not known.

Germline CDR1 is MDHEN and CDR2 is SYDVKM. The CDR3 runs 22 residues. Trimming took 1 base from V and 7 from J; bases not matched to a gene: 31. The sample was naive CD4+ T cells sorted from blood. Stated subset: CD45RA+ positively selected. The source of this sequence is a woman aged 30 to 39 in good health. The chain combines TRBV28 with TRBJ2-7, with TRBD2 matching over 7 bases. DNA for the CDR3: TGTGCCAGCAGTTTATTGGGCGCGGGAGTGATATCTTTGGAGGGCTCCTACGGAGAGCAGTACTTC. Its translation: CASSLLGAGVISLEGSYGEQYF.